This T cell receptor (beta chain) stems from a study of blood T cells in healthy people across ages. CDR3 length equals 14 residues. V shed 6 bases and J shed 7 bases, with 15 bases lying between them. Germline V CDR1 and CDR2: SNHLY, FYNNEI. A second PCR, run for about 7 to 11 cycles, used a sample-barcoded 5' primer plus a J-beta primer mix. Each cDNA molecule received a tag from a template-switch adaptor that had 12 random nucleotides. TCRdb re-called the 5' RACE reads with MiXCR, one entry per CDR3 protein. The sample gives over 950,000 distinct CDR3 sequences, more than 30% of which show up once; over 10% is in the top ten. Every sample yielded at least 6.5 million isolated PBMCs. No fewer than 6 micrograms of total RNA were isolated from every sample.

This TCR derives from a man younger than 30 in good health. The sequencing input was blood. V usage is TRBV2 and J usage is TRBJ1-4; D unresolved. In nucleotides, the CDR3 is TGTGCCAGCAGCGGGATGGTAATAGCTGAAAAACTGTTTTTT. It specifies CASSGMVIAEKLFF. Looking up the rest from reference TRBV2 and TRBJ1-4 gives the full variable domain: EPEVTQTPSHQVTQMGQEVILRCVPISNHLYFYWYRQILGQKVEFLVSFYNNEISEKSEIFDDQFSVERPDGSNFTLKIRSTKLEDSAMYFCASSGMVIAEKLFFGSGTQLSVL.